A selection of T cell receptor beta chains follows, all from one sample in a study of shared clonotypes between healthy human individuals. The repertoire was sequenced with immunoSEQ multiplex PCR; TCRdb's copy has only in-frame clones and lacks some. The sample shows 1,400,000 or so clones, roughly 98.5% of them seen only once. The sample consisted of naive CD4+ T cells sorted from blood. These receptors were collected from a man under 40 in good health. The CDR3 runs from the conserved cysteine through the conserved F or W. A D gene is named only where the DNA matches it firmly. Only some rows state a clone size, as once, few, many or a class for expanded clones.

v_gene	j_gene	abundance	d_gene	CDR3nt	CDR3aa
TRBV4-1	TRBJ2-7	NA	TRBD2	TGCGCCAGCAGCCGCGGACTAGTCGGTAGGAGTTACGAGCAGTACTTC	CASSRGLVGRSYEQYF
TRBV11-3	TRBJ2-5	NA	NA	TGTGCCAGCAGCTTAGGGGGAGCGCAGGAGACCCAGTACTTC	CASSLGGAQETQYF
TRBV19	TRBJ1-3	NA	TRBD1	TGTGCCAGTAGGACCGGACAGGGGGCTGGAAACACCATATATTTT	CASRTGQGAGNTIYF
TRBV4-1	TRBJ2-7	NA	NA	TGCGCCAGCAGCCAAGGGCCAGGTGGGGCCTACGAGCAGTACTTC	CASSQGPGGAYEQYF
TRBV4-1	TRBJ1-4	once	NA	TGCGCCAGCAGCGAGTTGGGGGCAGGTGAAAAACTGTTTTTT	CASSELGAGEKLFF
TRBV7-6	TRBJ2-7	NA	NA	TGTGCCAGCAGCGTCAAGGGACCCAACTGGGGCTGGATCTACGAGCAGTACTTC	CASSVKGPNWGWIYEQYF
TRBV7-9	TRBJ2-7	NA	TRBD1	TGTGCCAGCAGCTCAGGACAGGATTCCTACGAGCAGTACTTC	CASSSGQDSYEQYF
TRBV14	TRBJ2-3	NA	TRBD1	TGTGCCAGCAGCCAAGGTGCCAGAACGGACAGGGTATCCGATACGCAGTATTTT	CASSQGARTDRVSDTQYF
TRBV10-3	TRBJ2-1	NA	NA	TGTGCCATCAGTGAGTCAGGAAGTGAGCAGTTCTTC	CAISESGSEQFF
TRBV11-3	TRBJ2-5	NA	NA	TGTGCCAGCAGCTTAGGCGCACAAGGGGAGACCCAGTACTTC	CASSLGAQGETQYF
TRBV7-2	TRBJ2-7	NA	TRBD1	TGTGCCAGCAGCTTGGCCCGGACAGGTCCCTACGAGCAGTACTTC	CASSLARTGPYEQYF
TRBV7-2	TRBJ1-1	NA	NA	TGTGCCAGCAGCTTTGGGGGGTGGGACACTGAAGCTTTCTTT	CASSFGGWDTEAFF
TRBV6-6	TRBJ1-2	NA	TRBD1	TGTGCCAGCAGTTACCCAAGACAGGGGGCTAACTATGGCTACACCTTC	CASSYPRQGANYGYTF
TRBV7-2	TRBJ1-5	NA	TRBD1	TGTGCCAGCAGCTTCGACAGGGAATCGGGGCAGCCCCAGCATTTT	CASSFDRESGQPQHF
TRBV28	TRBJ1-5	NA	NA	TGTGCCAGCAGTTTATCCCCCGAGCCCCAGCATTTT	CASSLSPEPQHF
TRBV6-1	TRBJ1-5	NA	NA	TGTGCCAGCAGTGATCTAAATCAGCCCCAGCATTTT	CASSDLNQPQHF
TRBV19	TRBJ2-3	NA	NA	TGTGCCAGTAACGGTCGTAGGGAGTACACAGATACGCAGTATTTT	CASNGRREYTDTQYF
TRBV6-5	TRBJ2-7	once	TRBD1	TGTGCCAGCAGTTACGCGGGACAGGTAGTCGAGCAGTACTTC	CASSYAGQVVEQYF